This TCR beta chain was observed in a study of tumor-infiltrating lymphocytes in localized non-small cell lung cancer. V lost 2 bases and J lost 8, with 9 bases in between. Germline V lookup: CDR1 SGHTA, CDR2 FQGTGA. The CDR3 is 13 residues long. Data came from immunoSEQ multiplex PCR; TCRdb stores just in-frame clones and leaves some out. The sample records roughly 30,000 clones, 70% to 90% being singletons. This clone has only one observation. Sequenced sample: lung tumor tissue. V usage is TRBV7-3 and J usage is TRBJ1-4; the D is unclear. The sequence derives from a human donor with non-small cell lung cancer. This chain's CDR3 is CASSLLSPEKLFF. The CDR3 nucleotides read TGTGCCAGCAGCTTACTAAGCCCGGAAAAACTGTTTTTT.